Following are 20 T cell receptor beta chains from one sample sequenced in a study of T-cell memory formation after mild COVID-19. One entry per CDR3 protein, called by TCRdb with MiXCR from the 5' RACE reads. This table has 150,000 or so distinct CDR3 sequences, about 9.9% appearing once. Material for sequencing was PBMCs or a T cell subset sorted from them (not recorded which). The receptor set was obtained from a man aged 18-30 years who had mild COVID-19 (a few samples of this study predate the infection). Cell type and time point are not known.

This clonotype was picked up a small number of times. The rearrangement joins TRBV20-1 to TRBJ1-1; D not resolved. Germline CDR1 and CDR2: DFQATT and SNEGSKA (reference sequence). The V end was cut by 0 bases, the J end by 1 base, with 6 bases between. This CDR3 region has 13 residues. Here the CDR3 reads CSARDLRNTEAFF. CDR3 nucleotide sequence: TGCAGTGCTAGAGATCTCAGGAACACTGAAGCTTTCTTT.

This clonotype was seen repeatedly, ten times or more. This chain uses TRBV5-1 with TRBJ2-1; D tentatively fits TRBD1 or TRBD2 (6 bases each). The V gene's germline CDR1 is SGHRS and CDR2 YFSETQ. The CDR3 covers 16 residues. Trimming shortened V by 2 bases and J by 2 bases, and 14 bases separated the two germline ends. CDR3 amino acids: CASSFGGGSTYNEQFF. The CDR3 nucleotides read TGCGCCAGCAGCTTCGGAGGGGGGTCAACCTACAATGAGCAGTTCTTC.

V is TRBV6-2 or TRBV6-3 and J is TRBJ2-7; TRBD2 might be the D (6 bases). V lost 8 bases and J 2 bases, leaving 19 bases between the germline ends. The CDR3 length is 15 residues. The V gene's germline CDR1 is MNHEY and CDR2 SVGEGT. As DNA, the CDR3 is TGTGCCAGCCGCCGACAACCGGGAGTCACCTACGAGCAGTACGTC. Residues: CASRRQPGVTYEQYV.

V usage is TRBV7-2 and J usage is TRBJ1-2; D unresolved. This CDR3 region has 14 residues. Germline V gene data show CDR1 as SGHTA and CDR2 as FQGNSA. Trimming removed 0 bases at V and 5 bases at J, with 10 bases between. The CDR3 reads CASSLAPTKYGYTF. CDR3 in DNA: TGTGCCAGCAGCTTAGCGCCCACGAAGTATGGCTACACCTTC.

The sample holds a few counts of this clonotype. The V gene is TRBV7-9, the J gene TRBJ2-3, with D perhaps matching TRBD1 or TRBD2 (5 bases each). CDR3 length: 12 residues. Germline V CDR1 and CDR2: SEHNR, FQNEAQ (reference sequence). V shed 7 bases and J shed 6 bases, with 11 bases lying between them. CDR3 loop: CASKRDADTQYF. The CDR3 region has the DNA TGTGCCAGCAAAAGGGACGCGGATACGCAGTATTTT.

The chain carries TRBV7-2 and TRBJ1-3, with TRBD1 as a possible D gene (6 bases). Germline CDR1 is SGHTA and CDR2 is FQGNSA. Trimming took 5 bases from V and 9 from J, leaving 23 bases between them. The CDR3 totals 16 residues. In DNA, the CDR3 is TGTGCCAGCAGCCGGGCCGGCAGGGGTGGTGGGGGCACCATATATTTT. The encoded protein is CASSRAGRGGGGTIYF.

This clonotype was seen more than once but under ten times. V and J are TRBV20-1 and TRBJ1-5; possibly TRBD1 for D (5 bases). Deletions cut 2 bases from V and 4 bases from J, with 9 bases between. The CDR3 consists of 13 residues. The V gene's germline CDR1 is DFQATT and CDR2 SNEGSKA (reference sequence). The CDR3 DNA is TGCAGTGCTAGAAGGGAGGGGAATCAGCCCCAGCATTTT. Amino acids: CSARREGNQPQHF.

This clonotype was counted only a few times. The J gene is TRBJ1-2, the V gene TRBV18, with 9 bases that match TRBD1. With 6 bases clipped from V and 5 bases from J, the junction kept 7 bases outside the gene matches. In germline, CDR1 is KGHSH, CDR2 LQKENI. The length of the CDR3 is 14 residues. Here the CDR3 DNA reads TGTGCCAGCTCTCCCACTGGACAGGGGTATGGCTACACCTTC. It is translated as CASSPTGQGYGYTF.

This clonotype was recorded a few times. The chain carries TRBV5-1 and TRBJ2-7; no clear D. The V gene's germline CDR1 is SGHRS and CDR2 YFSETQ. V shed 5 bases and J shed 0 bases, with 12 bases lying between them. The length of the CDR3 is 14 residues. The CDR3 bases are TGCGCCAGCAGAGTCCTCCCGAGCTCCTACGAGCAGTACTTC. It encodes CASRVLPSSYEQYF.

The chain has TRBV7-8 and TRBJ2-5; D may be TRBD2 (6 bases). Germline-derived CDR1 and CDR2 are SGHVS and FQNEAQ. V lost 6 bases, J lost 5 bases, and 28 bases lay in between. The CDR3 has 18 residues. The CDR3 sequence: CASRSLRAGRRFVETQYF. CDR3 bases: TGTGCCAGCAGGAGTCTTCGGGCGGGACGGAGGTTCGTTGAGACCCAGTACTTC.

This clonotype occurred a few times. This chain joins TRBV20-1 and TRBJ1-3; no clear D. V was clipped by 0 bases and J by 0 bases, with 6 bases between them. CDR1 and CDR2 from the germline V gene are DFQATT and SNEGSKA (reference sequence). The length of the CDR3 is 14 residues. CDR3 coding DNA: TGCAGTGCTAGAGATCGCCGCTCTGGAAACACCATATATTTT. Translation: CSARDRRSGNTIYF.

A remark on this clonotype: A much larger clone lies one base from this, so it may be a read error. This rearrangement joins TRBV7-3 to TRBJ1-1, with D tentatively TRBD1 (5 bases). CDR3 length equals 13 residues. Germline V gives CDR1 SGHTA, CDR2 FQGTGA. V was cut by 5 bases and J by 1 base, with 8 bases left in between. The CDR3 DNA reads as TGTGCCAGCAGCCAAGGGGCGAACACTGAAGCTTTCTTT. It is translated as CASSQGANTEAFF.

The CDR3 nucleotides are TGTGCCACCAGCAGAGTACCAGGGAGCTATGGCTACACCTTC. This translates into CATSRVPGSYGYTF. V gene TRBV15 combines with J gene TRBJ1-2; possibly TRBD1 for D (5 bases). Germline-derived CDR1 and CDR2 are LNHNV and YYDKDF (reference sequence). The CDR3 sequence is 14 residues long. Trimming removed 1 base from V and 4 bases from J, with 10 bases in between.

This clonotype was picked up many times. The conserved phenylalanine or tryptophan is not found at the CDR3 terminus, so this likely reflects a read error. No DNA is shown, since the ends of the CDR3 on it are uncertain; the CDR3 is the one TCRdb lists. V gene TRBV5-1 combines with J gene TRBJ2-3; no check of the table's D call, TRBD2, against the DNA was made. The CDR3 has 12 residues if both end residues are counted. Per the germline V gene, CDR1 is SGHRS and CDR2 is YFSETQ. The chain's CDR3 is CASSLGLAGGPV.

This chain connects TRBV5-1 to TRBJ1-4; the D gene is possibly TRBD1 (5 bases). The V gene lost 3 bases and the J gene lost 8 bases, with 17 bases spanning the gap. The germline CDR1 and CDR2 sequences are SGHRS and YFSETQ. This CDR3 region has 15 residues. CDR3 loop: CASSSNGGGGEKLFF. The CDR3 DNA follows: TGCGCCAGCAGCTCAAACGGGGGAGGAGGCGAAAAACTGTTTTTT. Looking up the rest from reference TRBV5-1 and TRBJ1-4 gives the full variable domain: KAGVTQTPRYLIKTRGQQVTLSCSPISGHRSVSWYQQTPGQGLQFLFEYFSETQRNKGNFPGRFSGRQFSNSRSEMNVSTLELGDSALYLCASSSNGGGGEKLFFGSGTQLSVL.

The sample holds a few counts of this clonotype. J is TRBJ2-3 and V is TRBV4-3; TRBD2 matches 7 bases. This CDR3 is 16 amino acids long. Per germline, CDR1 LGHNA and CDR2 YSLEER. With V trimmed by 0 bases and J by 2 bases, 5 bases remained unmatched. CDR3 nucleotides: TGCGCCAGCAGCCAAGAGGGAGCGGGGATCACAGATACGCAGTATTTT. Encoded protein: CASSQEGAGITDTQYF.

This clonotype was observed many times. The genes are TRBV3-1 and TRBJ1-1; D is ambiguous. The CDR3 spans 13 residues. With 1 base removed from V and 1 base from J, the gap between germline ends came to 4 bases. CDR1 and CDR2 from the germline V gene are LGHDT and YNNKEL (reference sequence). The CDR3 region has the DNA TGTGCCAGCAGCCAAGGACGGAACACTGAAGCTTTCTTT. It translates to CASSQGRNTEAFF.

This clonotype was counted a few times. The chain carries TRBV10-3 and TRBJ2-5; 8 bases align to TRBD1. The CDR3 is 14 amino acids. Trimming removed 2 bases from V and 5 bases from J; junction bases left unmatched: 4. The germline CDR1 and CDR2 sequences are ENHRY and SYGVKD. The CDR3 DNA is TGTGCCATCAGTGAGACCAGACAGGGGGAGACCCAGTACTTC. This sequence encodes CAISETRQGETQYF.

This clonotype was detected many times. This chain joins TRBV7-3 and TRBJ2-3, with a possible D match to TRBD2 (5 bases). This CDR3 has 15 amino acids. Per the germline V gene, CDR1 is SGHTA and CDR2 is FQGTGA. V gave up 2 bases and J gave up 4 bases, with 13 bases separating them. In DNA form, the CDR3 reads TGTGCCAGCAGCTTATCACTAGGGTTTGCAGATACGCAGTATTTT. Its protein product is CASSLSLGFADTQYF. Filled out from reference TRBV7-3 and TRBJ2-3, the complete variable domain reads GAGVSQTPSNKVTEKGKYVELRCDPISGHTALYWYRQSLGQGPEFLIYFQGTGAADDSGLPNDRFFAVRPEGSVSTLKIQRTERGDSAVYLCASSLSLGFADTQYFGPGTRLTVL.

This chain links TRBV5-4 with TRBJ1-2; D remains unclear. V was cut by 6 bases and J by 4 bases, with 16 bases left in between. This CDR3 spans 14 amino acids. Germline CDR1 SGHNT, CDR2 YYREEE (reference sequence). CDR3 in amino acids: CASKIGEGSYGYTF. DNA of the CDR3: TGTGCCAGCAAAATTGGGGAGGGATCCTATGGCTACACCTTC. The complete variable domain, with remaining parts taken from reference TRBV5-4 and TRBJ1-2, reads ETGVTQSPTHLIKTRGQQVTLRCSSQSGHNTVSWYQQALGQGPQFIFQYYREEENGRGNFPPRFSGLQFPNYSSELNVNALELDDSALYLCASKIGEGSYGYTFGSGTRLTVV.